This TCR beta chain derives from a study of response to subunit inactivated influenza vaccine. Trimming cost V 4 bases and J 7 bases, with 11 bases left between them. Germline values: CDR1 MDHEN, CDR2 SYDVKM. The CDR3 has 12 residues. TCRdb called the RT-PCR reads again in MiXCR, with one record for every CDR3 protein. The table includes about 570,000 distinct CDR3 sequences, roughly 12% detected once. These data are also associated with another study on T cells expressing NK-cell markers. This second study notes: UMIs accompanied the 5'RACE template switching by which TCR beta cDNA was made. What restricted sorting to alpha-beta TCR T cells in several experiments was an anti-gamma-delta TCR antibody. Top CD8+ clonotypes included the dominant CD3+CD56+NKG2C+ clonotypes in 5 or 6 donors.

The starting material was PBMCs from blood, obtained on the day of vaccination. V usage is TRBV28 and J usage is TRBJ2-7; D gene ambiguous. The clonotype originates from a man aged 45-60 years who received an inactivated influenza vaccine. CDR3 protein: CASSSPRREQYF. The CDR3 coding sequence is TGTGCCAGCAGTTCGCCAAGAAGAGAGCAGTACTTC. Full variable domain (outside the CDR3, taken from reference TRBV28 and TRBJ2-7): DVKVTQSSRYLVKRTGEKVFLECVQDMDHENMFWYRQDPGLGLRLIYFSYDVKMKEKGDIPEGYSVSREKKERFSLILESASTNQTSMYLCASSSPRREQYFGPGTRLTVT.